A single sample is the source of the 13 T cell receptor beta chains below, sequenced in a study of T cell repertoires in cytomegalovirus infection. TCRdb fed the reads into MiXCR, producing one record per CDR3 protein. This table holds nearly 650,000 distinct CDR3 sequences, approximately 24% found once. Material: CD8+ T cells from PBMCs. These receptor sequences come from a human donor in good health (CMV status not recorded). Some clones in this sample may be carry-over from other donors' samples.

V usage is TRBV14 and J usage is TRBJ2-1; D is possibly TRBD2 (5 bases). This CDR3 region has 13 residues. Germline V CDR1 and CDR2: SGHDN, FVKESK. Trimming left V 4 bases short and J 5 bases short, with 9 bases between. CDR3: CASSLRLHNEQFF. For the CDR3, the DNA is TGTGCCAGCAGCCTCCGACTACACAATGAGCAGTTCTTC.

This clonotype has ten or more counts. DNA of the CDR3: TGTGCCAGCAGTTCCACAGGGGGCAAGAATGAGCAGTTCTTC. This translates into CASSSTGGKNEQFF. This chain joins TRBV28 and TRBJ2-1, with TRBD1 identical over 9 bases. Looked up from germline, CDR1 is MDHEN and CDR2 is SYDVKM. The J segment lost 7 bases and the V segment lost 4 bases, leaving 5 bases of the junction unmatched. The CDR3 runs to 14 residues.

In its sample, this clonotype was seen many times. The rearrangement uses TRBV7-2 and TRBJ2-2; D possibly corresponds to TRBD2 (6 bases). Between the trimmed V and J ends, which lost 4 bases and 5 bases, there was a span of 11 bases. There are 14 residues in the CDR3. The germline V gene has CDR1 SGHTA and CDR2 FQGNSA. The DNA for the CDR3 is TGTGCCAGCAGCTCGGGACTGGTAACCGGGGAGCTGTTTTTT. It codes for CASSSGLVTGELFF.

This clonotype has a count of ten or more. The J gene is TRBJ1-1, the V gene TRBV7-6; D is unresolved. This CDR3 region has 12 residues. Germline V CDR1 and CDR2: SGHVS, FNYEAQ. With 4 bases removed from V and 6 bases from J, the gap between germline ends came to 9 bases. DNA for the CDR3: TGTGCCAGCAGCTCTCGACGGGCTGAAGCTTTCTTT. It encodes CASSSRRAEAFF.

This clonotype was picked up a small number of times. This chain joins TRBV28 and TRBJ1-2; D ambiguous. Germline V gene data show CDR1 as MDHEN and CDR2 as SYDVKM. The V end was cut by 7 bases, the J end by 3 bases, with 15 bases between. The CDR3 runs 14 residues. CDR3 bases: TGTGCCAGCACTACCCTCTCGGGGTACTATGGCTACACCTTC. Translated, it gives CASTTLSGYYGYTF.

The chain employs TRBV5-6 and TRBJ1-1; D is perhaps TRBD1 (5 bases). The CDR3 has 16 residues. The V gene's germline CDR1 is SGHDT and CDR2 YYEEEE. V was pared by 4 bases and J by 0 bases, with 16 bases between. The CDR3: CASSTRGVEMNTEAFF. In nucleotides, the CDR3 is TGTGCCAGCAGCACCCGGGGGGTTGAGATGAACACTGAAGCTTTCTTT.

This clonotype was detected ten times or more. The chain is built from TRBV27 and TRBJ2-7, with unresolved D. In germline, CDR1 is MNHEY, CDR2 SMNVEV (reference sequence). The CDR3 has 11 amino acids. V was trimmed by 8 bases and J by 4 bases, leaving 9 bases between them. The CDR3 DNA follows: TGTGCCAGCGGAGACCTTTACGAGCAGTACGTC. Amino acids: CASGDLYEQYV.

The V call is TRBV19, the J call TRBJ1-2; 7 bases fit TRBD1. The V gene end was trimmed by 7 bases and the J gene end by 4 bases; junction bases not matched to a gene: 9. The CDR3 has 14 amino acids. The germline CDR1 and CDR2 sequences are LNHDA and SQIVND (reference sequence). The CDR3 spells CASMRGGSSYGYTF. The DNA for the CDR3 is TGTGCCAGTATGAGAGGGGGCAGCTCCTATGGCTACACCTTC.

The chain has TRBV7-6 and TRBJ2-5; no firm D call. The CDR3 spans 16 residues. V was pared by 3 bases and J by 1 base, with 15 bases between. Germline assignment: CDR1 SGHVS and CDR2 FNYEAQ. The DNA for the CDR3 is TGTGCCAGCAGCTTGGAAGTTGTCGGCCTCCAAGAGACCCAGTACTTC. Residues: CASSLEVVGLQETQYF.

V and J are TRBV6-8 and TRBJ2-1; 7 positions match TRBD1. This CDR3 is built from 15 residues. V trimming: 4 bases; J trimming: 6 bases; junction bases outside the gene matches: 9. Germline lookup yields CDR1 MNHGY and CDR2 SAAAGT. In DNA form, the CDR3 reads TGTGCCAGCAGTTTAGGAACAGGGGCCCCCAATGAGCAGTTCTTC. Translation: CASSLGTGAPNEQFF.

Many counts were recorded for this clonotype. The V call is TRBV7-6, the J call TRBJ1-6, with D tentatively TRBD1 (6 bases). Trimming cost V 3 bases and J 7 bases, with 10 bases left between them. The CDR3 is 14 residues long. The germline V gene encodes CDR1 SGHVS and CDR2 FNYEAQ. This chain's CDR3 is CASSFGQPNSPLHF. CDR3 sequence (DNA): TGTGCCAGCAGCTTCGGACAGCCCAATTCACCCCTCCACTTT.

The chain recombines TRBV29-1 with TRBJ2-1, with 9 positions matching TRBD2. V gave up 7 bases and J gave up 5 bases; unmatched junction bases: 12. The CDR3 has 15 residues. In germline, CDR1 is SQVTM, CDR2 ANQGSEA. The CDR3 sequence is CSAATSGWLHNEQFF. In DNA, the CDR3 is TGCAGCGCGGCAACTAGCGGGTGGTTGCACAATGAGCAGTTCTTC.

The chain recombines TRBV7-2 with TRBJ2-3; 15 bases fit TRBD2. The J segment lost 4 bases and the V segment lost 3 bases, leaving 5 bases of the junction unmatched. The CDR3 length is 17 residues. CDR1 and CDR2 from the germline V gene are SGHTA and FQGNSA. The CDR3: CASSFRTSGGAADTQYF. The DNA of the CDR3 is TGTGCCAGCAGCTTCCGGACTAGCGGGGGGGCGGCAGATACGCAGTATTTT.